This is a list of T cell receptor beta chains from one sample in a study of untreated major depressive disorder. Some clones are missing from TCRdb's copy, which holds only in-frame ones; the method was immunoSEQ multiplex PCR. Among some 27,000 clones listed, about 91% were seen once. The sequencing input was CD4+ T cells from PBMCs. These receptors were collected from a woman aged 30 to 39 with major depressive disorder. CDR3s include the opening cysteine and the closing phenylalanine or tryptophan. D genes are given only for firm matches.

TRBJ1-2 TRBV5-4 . TGTGCCAGCAGTGACAGGTCGGTCTATGGCTACACCTTC CASSDRSVYGYTF
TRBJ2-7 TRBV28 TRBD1 TGTGCCAGCAGTCCGCAGGGGGAACCGTATTTC CASSPQGEPYF
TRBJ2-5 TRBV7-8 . TGTGCCAGCAGCTTTGGACGGCCCTGGTACCAAGAGACCCAGTACTTC CASSFGRPWYQETQYF
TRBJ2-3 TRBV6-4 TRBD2 TGTGCCAGCAGTGACGGACTAGCGGGAGGAGATACGCAGTATTTT CASSDGLAGGDTQYF
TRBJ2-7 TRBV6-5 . TGTGCCAGCAGTTACTATGGAGGGATCCCTCTCGAGCAGTACTTC CASSYYGGIPLEQYF
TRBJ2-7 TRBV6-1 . TGTGCCAGCAGTGAGTTGGGAGGGGGCCACGAGCAGTACTTC CASSELGGGHEQYF
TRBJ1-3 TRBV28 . TGTGCCAGCCAGGCGGCGGGGGCTGGAAACACCATATATTTT CASQAAGAGNTIYF
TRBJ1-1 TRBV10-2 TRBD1 TGCGCCAGCAGTGAACAGGGGAGGATAGCTTTCTTT CASSEQGRIAFF
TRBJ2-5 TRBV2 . TGTGCCAGCAGTGTTGAACGGCAAGAGACCCAGTACTTC CASSVERQETQYF
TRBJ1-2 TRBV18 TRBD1 TGTGCCAGCTCACCAGGGACAGCCGTGGTGGGCTACACCTTC CASSPGTAVVGYTF
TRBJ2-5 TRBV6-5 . TGTGCCAGCAGCCTAACTAGTAAAGAGACCCAGTACTTC CASSLTSKETQYF
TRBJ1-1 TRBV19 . TGTGCCAGTAGTATAGAACGAGGGACTGAAGCTTTCTTT CASSIERGTEAFF
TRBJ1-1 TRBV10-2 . TGCGCCAGCAGTGAAGCGGTTGACACTGAAGCTTTCTTT CASSEAVDTEAFF
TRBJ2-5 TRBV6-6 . TGTGCCAGCACCGAAGGTACAGAAGAGACCCAGTACTTC CASTEGTEETQYF
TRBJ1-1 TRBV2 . TGTGCCAGCAGTGTTGCTAAGTTAAACACTGAAGCTTTCTTT CASSVAKLNTEAFF
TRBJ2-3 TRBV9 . TGTGCCAGCGGGAGTGGTACAGATACGCAGTATTTT CASGSGTDTQYF
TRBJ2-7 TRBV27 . TGTGCCAGCAGGGCCTCGGGTTTGGGAAGCTACGAGCAGTACTTC CASRASGLGSYEQYF